This TCR beta chain was identified in a study of blood T cell repertoires in COVID-19. Produced via immunoSEQ multiplex PCR; TCRdb's table is partial and in-frame only. The sample lists more than 150,000 clones, 85% to 90% occurring once. The TCR comes from a man between 18 and 29 years old with acute or convalescent COVID-19. Sequences were obtained from peripheral blood.

Here the CDR3 reads CASSLNRLARTAPSELFF. The CDR3 DNA is TGTGCCAGCAGCTTAAATCGGCTAGCGAGGACTGCACCGTCGGAGCTGTTTTTT. The V call is TRBV7-3, the J call TRBJ2-2; tentative D call: TRBD2 (6 bases). V gave up 1 base and J gave up 10 bases, with 25 bases separating them. The CDR3 covers 18 residues. The germline V gene encodes CDR1 SGHTA and CDR2 FQGTGA.